A selection of T cell receptor beta chains follows, all from one sample in a study of cytomegalovirus exposure and HLA in healthy donors. Only in-frame clones appear in the TCRdb table, and some are missing; sequencing was by immunoSEQ multiplex PCR. The data hold more than 80,000 clones, with roughly four fifths observed a single time. Sequenced material: PBMCs. Receptor source: a male donor in good health and CMV-seropositive. CDR3s include the opening cysteine and the closing phenylalanine or tryptophan. The order of the fields is clone size, D gene, V gene, CDR3 length, J gene, CDR3 protein, CDR3 DNA. A D gene is named only where the DNA matches it firmly. The size entry is marked missing in some rows and otherwise reads once, few, many or a size class.

abundance: NA
d_gene: NA
v_gene: TRBV7-8
len: 14
j_gene: TRBJ1-5
CDR3aa: CASSPDRVLQPQHF
CDR3nt: TGTGCCAGCAGCCCCGACAGAGTTTTGCAGCCCCAGCATTTT

abundance: NA
d_gene: TRBD1
v_gene: TRBV25-1
len: 18
j_gene: TRBJ1-4
CDR3aa: CASSEGKGTVSSSEKLFF
CDR3nt: TGTGCCAGCAGTGAAGGAAAGGGGACAGTCTCTTCGTCTGAAAAACTGTTTTTT

abundance: NA
d_gene: NA
v_gene: TRBV7-9
len: 13
j_gene: TRBJ1-3
CDR3aa: CASSSGAGNTIYF
CDR3nt: TGTGCCAGCAGCTCCGGGGCTGGAAACACCATATATTTT

abundance: few
d_gene: NA
v_gene: TRBV7-2
len: 16
j_gene: TRBJ2-7
CDR3aa: CASSFSGGDYVKEQYF
CDR3nt: TGTGCCAGCAGCTTCTCAGGCGGGGATTATGTAAAGGAGCAGTACTTC

abundance: NA
d_gene: TRBD1
v_gene: TRBV4-3
len: 15
j_gene: TRBJ1-1
CDR3aa: CASSHTDRPNLGAFF
CDR3nt: TGCGCCAGCAGCCATACGGACAGGCCGAACTTGGGAGCTTTCTTT

abundance: medium-sized
d_gene: NA
v_gene: TRBV19
len: 13
j_gene: TRBJ1-1
CDR3aa: CASSIALGTEAFF
CDR3nt: TGTGCCAGTAGTATAGCACTTGGCACTGAAGCTTTCTTT

abundance: NA
d_gene: NA
v_gene: TRBV15
len: 14
j_gene: TRBJ1-2
CDR3aa: CATSRDRTDYGYPF
CDR3nt: TGTGCCACCAGCAGAGATCGGACGGACTATGGCTACCCCTTC

abundance: many
d_gene: NA
v_gene: TRBV11-2
len: 14
j_gene: TRBJ2-7
CDR3aa: CASSSSDSSYEQYF
CDR3nt: TGTGCCAGCAGCTCCAGCGATAGCTCCTACGAGCAGTACTTC

abundance: NA
d_gene: TRBD2
v_gene: TRBV29-1
len: 15
j_gene: TRBJ2-1
CDR3aa: CSVEDIGLAGVEQFF
CDR3nt: TGCAGCGTTGAAGATATAGGACTAGCGGGGGTTGAGCAGTTCTTC

abundance: NA
d_gene: NA
v_gene: TRBV5-6
len: 12
j_gene: TRBJ1-2
CDR3aa: CASSGTGGYCTF
CDR3nt: TGTGCCAGCAGCGGGACGGGGGGTTACTGCACCTTC

abundance: few
d_gene: NA
v_gene: TRBV6-5
len: 15
j_gene: TRBJ2-7
CDR3aa: CASSSPTVSSYEQYF
CDR3nt: TGTGCCAGCAGTTCCCCGACAGTAAGCTCCTACGAGCAGTACTTC

abundance: NA
d_gene: TRBD2
v_gene: TRBV7-2
len: 14
j_gene: TRBJ2-7
CDR3aa: CASSLSGGLYEQYF
CDR3nt: TGTGCCAGCAGCTTAAGCGGGGGGCTCTACGAGCAGTACTTC

abundance: once
d_gene: NA
v_gene: TRBV5-1
len: 14
j_gene: TRBJ1-2
CDR3aa: CASSLMEGPYGYTF
CDR3nt: TGCGCCAGCAGCTTAATGGAGGGGCCCTATGGCTACACCTTC

abundance: NA
d_gene: NA
v_gene: TRBV30
len: 13
j_gene: TRBJ1-1
CDR3aa: CAWSMSGVTEAFF
CDR3nt: TGTGCCTGGAGTATGTCAGGGGTCACTGAAGCTTTCTTT

abundance: few
d_gene: TRBD1
v_gene: TRBV28
len: 12
j_gene: TRBJ1-5
CDR3aa: CASRDRGGPQHF
CDR3nt: TGTGCCAGCAGGGACAGGGGAGGACCCCAGCATTTT

abundance: NA
d_gene: NA
v_gene: TRBV4-3
len: 20
j_gene: TRBJ2-4
CDR3aa: CASSQAAVNSDQGPKNIQYF
CDR3nt: TGCGCCAGCAGCCAAGCGGCAGTGAACTCTGATCAGGGGCCCAAAAACATTCAGTACTTC

abundance: NA
d_gene: TRBD2
v_gene: TRBV9
len: 16
j_gene: TRBJ2-7
CDR3aa: CASSSSGGEGRGEQYF
CDR3nt: TGTGCCAGCAGCTCGAGCGGGGGGGAGGGCCGGGGCGAGCAGTACTTC

abundance: NA
d_gene: TRBD1
v_gene: TRBV5-1
len: 14
j_gene: TRBJ1-4
CDR3aa: CASSGGQGNEKLFF
CDR3nt: TGCGCCAGCAGCGGGGGACAGGGGAATGAAAAACTGTTTTTT

abundance: few
d_gene: NA
v_gene: TRBV28
len: 15
j_gene: TRBJ2-7
CDR3aa: CASSLSRGSTYEQYF
CDR3nt: TGTGCCAGCAGTTTATCCAGGGGCTCGACCTACGAGCAGTACTTC

abundance: NA
d_gene: NA
v_gene: TRBV6-1
len: 15
j_gene: TRBJ2-7
CDR3aa: CASSSGQPGSYEQYF
CDR3nt: TGTGCCAGCAGTTCGGGACAACCCGGCTCCTACGAGCAGTACTTC

abundance: NA
d_gene: TRBD2
v_gene: TRBV6-4
len: 16
j_gene: TRBJ2-1
CDR3aa: CASRPTSGGSYNEQFF
CDR3nt: TGTGCCAGCAGGCCGACTAGCGGGGGTTCCTACAATGAGCAGTTCTTC

abundance: once
d_gene: NA
v_gene: TRBV6-5
len: 13
j_gene: TRBJ1-1
CDR3aa: CASSYATETEAFF
CDR3nt: TGTGCCAGCAGTTACGCCACCGAGACTGAAGCTTTCTTT

abundance: NA
d_gene: NA
v_gene: TRBV28
len: 16
j_gene: TRBJ2-7
CDR3aa: CAATPRTGRGSYEQYF
CDR3nt: TGTGCCGCTACGCCCCGGACAGGGCGGGGGTCCTACGAGCAGTACTTC

abundance: NA
d_gene: NA
v_gene: TRBV5-1
len: 14
j_gene: TRBJ2-7
CDR3aa: CASSAYPGGLEQYF
CDR3nt: TGCGCCAGCAGCGCCTATCCAGGGGGGCTCGAGCAGTACTTC

abundance: NA
d_gene: TRBD1
v_gene: TRBV4-3
len: 14
j_gene: TRBJ2-7
CDR3aa: CASSRDRGTYEQYF
CDR3nt: TGCGCCAGCAGCCGGGACAGGGGAACCTACGAGCAGTACTTC

abundance: NA
d_gene: NA
v_gene: TRBV9
len: 15
j_gene: TRBJ1-1
CDR3aa: CASSPARGPGTEAFF
CDR3nt: TGTGCCAGCAGCCCCGCCAGAGGGCCGGGGACTGAAGCTTTCTTT

abundance: NA
d_gene: TRBD2
v_gene: TRBV9
len: 16
j_gene: TRBJ2-3
CDR3aa: CASSVASGYSTDTQYF
CDR3nt: TGTGCCAGCAGCGTGGCTAGCGGCTACAGCACAGATACGCAGTATTTT

abundance: NA
d_gene: TRBD1
v_gene: TRBV29-1
len: 13
j_gene: TRBJ1-1
CDR3aa: CSSRTGMNTEAFF
CDR3nt: TGCAGCTCCCGGACAGGGATGAACACTGAAGCTTTCTTT

abundance: NA
d_gene: NA
v_gene: TRBV19
len: 14
j_gene: TRBJ1-4
CDR3aa: CASSIPTTNEKLFF
CDR3nt: TGTGCCAGTAGTATCCCAACAACTAATGAAAAACTGTTTTTT

abundance: once
d_gene: TRBD2
v_gene: TRBV19
len: 13
j_gene: TRBJ2-1
CDR3aa: CASSISWGGEQFF
CDR3nt: TGTGCCAGTAGTATATCTTGGGGGGGTGAGCAGTTCTTC

abundance: few
d_gene: TRBD1
v_gene: TRBV2
len: 13
j_gene: TRBJ2-7
CDR3aa: CASSGTGWYEQYF
CDR3nt: TGTGCCAGCAGTGGGACAGGGTGGTACGAGCAGTACTTC

abundance: once
d_gene: TRBD2
v_gene: TRBV2
len: 18
j_gene: TRBJ2-5
CDR3aa: CASSGTSGEVIMVETQYF
CDR3nt: TGTGCCAGCAGTGGGACTAGCGGGGAAGTGATTATGGTGGAGACCCAGTACTTC

abundance: NA
d_gene: NA
v_gene: TRBV5-3
len: 11
j_gene: TRBJ2-5
CDR3aa: CARSLSRTQYF
CDR3nt: TGTGCCAGAAGCTTGTCCCGTACCCAGTACTTC

abundance: NA
d_gene: NA
v_gene: TRBV28
len: 13
j_gene: TRBJ1-2
CDR3aa: CASRVSINYGYTF
CDR3nt: TGTGCCAGCAGGGTTAGCATTAACTATGGCTACACCTTC

abundance: NA
d_gene: NA
v_gene: TRBV7-9
len: 14
j_gene: TRBJ2-7
CDR3aa: CASASRASSYEQYF
CDR3nt: TGTGCCAGCGCCTCCAGGGCGTCATCCTACGAGCAGTACTTC

abundance: few
d_gene: TRBD1
v_gene: TRBV5-1
len: 16
j_gene: TRBJ2-5
CDR3aa: CASSINPGQPQETQYF
CDR3nt: TGCGCCAGCAGCATAAATCCGGGACAGCCCCAAGAGACCCAGTACTTC

abundance: NA
d_gene: TRBD2
v_gene: TRBV20-1
len: 11
j_gene: TRBJ2-1
CDR3aa: CSARDRLAGLF
CDR3nt: TGCAGTGCTAGAGATAGACTAGCGGGCCTCTTC

abundance: once
d_gene: NA
v_gene: TRBV30
len: 15
j_gene: TRBJ2-7
CDR3aa: CAFSLSGTGTYEQYF
CDR3nt: TGTGCCTTCTCCCTATCCGGGACTGGTACCTACGAGCAGTACTTC

abundance: NA
d_gene: TRBD1
v_gene: TRBV29-1
len: 13
j_gene: TRBJ1-1
CDR3aa: CSVAGQAGTEAFF
CDR3nt: TGCAGCGTAGCAGGACAGGCGGGCACTGAAGCTTTCTTT

abundance: NA
d_gene: NA
v_gene: TRBV4-3
len: 13
j_gene: TRBJ1-2
CDR3aa: CASSHAGDYGYPF
CDR3nt: TGCGCCAGCAGCCATGCAGGGGACTATGGCTACCCCTTC

abundance: NA
d_gene: NA
v_gene: TRBV28
len: 12
j_gene: TRBJ2-7
CDR3aa: CASKTTSYEQYF
CDR3nt: TGTGCCAGCAAGACTACCTCCTACGAGCAGTACTTC

abundance: NA
d_gene: TRBD1
v_gene: TRBV5-5
len: 15
j_gene: TRBJ2-7
CDR3aa: CASRSTGASSYEQYF
CDR3nt: TGTGCCAGCAGGTCTACAGGGGCCAGCTCCTACGAGCAGTACTTC

abundance: NA
d_gene: TRBD1
v_gene: TRBV6-6
len: 13
j_gene: TRBJ1-2
CDR3aa: CASSQQGGYGYTF
CDR3nt: TGTGCCAGCAGCCAACAGGGGGGCTATGGCTACACCTTC

abundance: NA
d_gene: TRBD1
v_gene: TRBV6-4
len: 16
j_gene: TRBJ2-1
CDR3aa: CASSKQPGQGVGEQFF
CDR3nt: TGTGCCAGCAGTAAACAACCGGGACAGGGAGTAGGTGAGCAGTTCTTC

abundance: NA
d_gene: TRBD1
v_gene: TRBV10-3
len: 13
j_gene: TRBJ2-7
CDR3aa: CAISGDRVGEQYF
CDR3nt: TGTGCCATCAGTGGGGACAGGGTAGGCGAGCAGTACTTC

abundance: NA
d_gene: NA
v_gene: TRBV28
len: 10
j_gene: TRBJ2-7
CDR3aa: CASSGYEQYF
CDR3nt: TGTGCCAGCTCCGGGTACGAGCAGTACTTC

abundance: few
d_gene: TRBD1
v_gene: TRBV5-4
len: 14
j_gene: TRBJ2-7
CDR3aa: CASSSGQGPYEQYF
CDR3nt: TGTGCCAGCAGCTCGGGACAGGGACCCTACGAGCAGTACTTC

abundance: NA
d_gene: NA
v_gene: TRBV14
len: 17
j_gene: TRBJ2-7
CDR3aa: CAGSQDGGVLRFDEQYF
CDR3nt: TGTGCCGGCAGCCAAGATGGCGGGGTCTTGAGGTTCGACGAGCAGTACTTC

abundance: NA
d_gene: TRBD1
v_gene: TRBV30
len: 15
j_gene: TRBJ2-7
CDR3aa: CAWSGRTGYSYEQYF
CDR3nt: TGTGCCTGGAGTGGCCGGACAGGGTACTCCTACGAGCAGTACTTC

abundance: few
d_gene: NA
v_gene: TRBV2
len: 12
j_gene: TRBJ2-3
CDR3aa: CASRVSSDTQYF
CDR3nt: TGTGCCAGCAGGGTGTCTAGCGATACGCAGTATTTT

abundance: NA
d_gene: TRBD1
v_gene: TRBV29-1
len: 14
j_gene: TRBJ2-7
CDR3aa: CSVSPGTAIYEQYF
CDR3nt: TGCAGCGTTTCGCCCGGGACAGCAATCTACGAGCAGTACTTC

abundance: NA
d_gene: NA
v_gene: TRBV28
len: 13
j_gene: TRBJ1-4
CDR3aa: CASRRQENEKLFF
CDR3nt: TGTGCCAGCAGAAGACAGGAGAATGAAAAACTGTTTTTT

abundance: NA
d_gene: NA
v_gene: TRBV7-7
len: 15
j_gene: TRBJ2-5
CDR3aa: CASSFRRGREETQYF
CDR3nt: TGTGCCAGCAGCTTCAGGCGGGGAAGAGAGGAGACCCAGTACTTC

abundance: NA
d_gene: NA
v_gene: TRBV28
len: 14
j_gene: TRBJ2-7
CDR3aa: CASSWIGGSYEQYF
CDR3nt: TGTGCCAGCAGTTGGATAGGGGGCTCCTACGAGCAGTACTTC

abundance: NA
d_gene: TRBD1
v_gene: TRBV28
len: 16
j_gene: TRBJ2-2
CDR3aa: CASSPAGTANTGELFF
CDR3nt: TGTGCCAGCAGTCCAGCCGGGACAGCAAACACCGGGGAGCTGTTTTTT

abundance: NA
d_gene: TRBD1
v_gene: TRBV7-3
len: 17
j_gene: TRBJ1-1
CDR3aa: CASSPRDREAGNTEAFF
CDR3nt: TGTGCCAGCAGCCCTCGGGACAGGGAGGCCGGGAACACTGAAGCTTTCTTT

abundance: NA
d_gene: NA
v_gene: TRBV6-5
len: 15
j_gene: TRBJ1-4
CDR3aa: CASSYSETEDEKLFF
CDR3nt: TGTGCCAGCAGTTACTCCGAGACAGAGGATGAAAAACTGTTTTTT